Listed below are T cell receptor beta chains from one sample, sequenced in a study of blood T cell repertoires in COVID-19. The method was immunoSEQ multiplex PCR; TCRdb's version includes in-frame clones alone and lacks a portion of them. Of roughly 300,000 clones in the sample, roughly 87% are singletons; the top ten hold around 6%. Sequencing used PBMCs or T cells enriched from blood (not recorded which). These receptors were obtained from a woman in her twenties or thirties who had recovered from COVID-19. Both conserved end residues are trimmed from each CDR3. Clone size is shown for a subset of rows, as once, few, many or a class of expanded clone.

TRBV18 | . | ASSLDRGGNSPLH
TRBV5-5 | few | ASSQGTGGSNQPQH
TRBV2 | . | ASSERQGRYGYT
TRBV9 | . | ASSVSGRYGYT
TRBV5-5 | . | ASSTGPGEETQY
TRBV10-3 | . | AIRGDTLNTEAF
TRBV4-1 | . | ASSQGGSGGSYEQY
TRBV28 | . | ASSYRASGNTIY
TRBV30 | . | AWSSGAGTSGGVAHEQF
TRBV4-1 | . | ASSHIVQGSGNTIY
TRBV7-2 | once | ASSLAIQLNTEAF
TRBV10-3 | . | AMSGQGNYGYT
TRBV5-5 | . | ASSLDRGRNGYT
TRBV7-3 | . | ASSGSAGELF
TRBV30 | . | AWRQGNYGYT
TRBV7-3 | . | ASSQGTGYGYT
TRBV5-1 | . | ASSLVRGGDHRGYT
TRBV30 | . | AWSAWTSLGEQY
TRBV7-7 | . | ASSLGTYAETQY
TRBV25-1 | few | ASSGQGNQPQH
TRBV6-5 | . | ASSPGQGTYYGYT
TRBV30 | . | AWSAGNQPQH
TRBV6-5 | . | ASSPRGGNQPQH
TRBV5-4 | . | ASSTGQASGNTIY
TRBV5-4 | . | ASSGKGQPVASNTEAF
TRBV4-2 | once | ASSQDPGQGASSYNSPLH